A selection of T cell receptor beta chains follows, all from one sample in a study of post-analysis software for immune sequencing data. TCRdb re-called the PCR reads through MiXCR, storing one row per CDR3 protein. The sample includes some 370,000 distinct CDR3 sequences, about a third of them seen just once. What was sequenced was blood. The source is a girl aged 10 to 17 with multiple sclerosis. Both conserved end residues are part of each CDR3. The D gene is left open where the match is weak. Clone size is not always given. Where it is, it says once, few, many or a class for expanded clones.

length: 14
V: TRBV6-4
size: few
J: TRBJ2-6
D: NA
DNA: TGTGCCACCTCCGACAGAGCTGGGGCCAACGTCCTGACTTTC
CDR3: CATSDRAGANVLTF

length: 13
V: TRBV7-8
size: few
J: TRBJ2-5
D: TRBD1
DNA: TGTGCCAGCAGCTTACTCAGGGGGGAGACCCAGTACTTC
CDR3: CASSLLRGETQYF

length: 15
V: TRBV4-1
size: NA
J: TRBJ1-2
D: TRBD1
DNA: TGCGCCAGCAGCCAACCGGGACAGGCTGGCTATGGCTACACCTTC
CDR3: CASSQPGQAGYGYTF

length: 16
V: TRBV6-2/TRBV6-3
size: NA
J: TRBJ1-1
D: TRBD1
DNA: TGTGCCAGCAGTGCTGCCAGGGGGCGAGGGGGAACTGAAGCTTTCTTT
CDR3: CASSAARGRGGTEAFF

length: 15
V: TRBV12-3/TRBV12-4
size: NA
J: TRBJ1-2
D: NA
DNA: TGTGCCAGCAGTTCCGCGGGGCCACTTTTCTATGGCTACACCTTC
CDR3: CASSSAGPLFYGYTF

length: 14
V: TRBV7-2
size: once
J: TRBJ2-4
D: TRBD1
DNA: TGTGCCAGCAGCCTCGGACAGGGGTGGAACATTCAGTACTTC
CDR3: CASSLGQGWNIQYF

length: 14
V: TRBV29-1
size: NA
J: TRBJ2-3
D: TRBD2
DNA: TGCAGCGTTGTTTGGGCGGGGGGCACAGATACGCAGTATTTT
CDR3: CSVVWAGGTDTQYF

length: 16
V: TRBV9
size: NA
J: TRBJ1-1
D: TRBD1
DNA: TGTGCCAGCAGCGTACACCAGGGGGTATTAGGGTCTGAAGCTTTCTTT
CDR3: CASSVHQGVLGSEAFF

length: 18
V: TRBV7-9
size: few
J: TRBJ2-5
D: NA
DNA: TGTGCCAGCAGCGGCCACTCTTTGATCCGGGACCCACAAGAGACCCAGTACTTC
CDR3: CASSGHSLIRDPQETQYF

length: 12
V: TRBV6-2/TRBV6-3
size: few
J: TRBJ2-7
D: NA
DNA: TGTGCCAGCAGGACAAGTCCCTACGAGCAGTACTTC
CDR3: CASRTSPYEQYF

length: 15
V: TRBV12-3/TRBV12-4
size: NA
J: TRBJ1-5
D: TRBD1
DNA: TGTGCCAGCAGAAAAGGACAGGGATACAATCAGCCCCAGCATTTT
CDR3: CASRKGQGYNQPQHF

length: 13
V: TRBV6-2/TRBV6-3
size: NA
J: TRBJ1-4
D: TRBD1
DNA: TGTGCCAGCAGGCGACAGGGTAATGAAAAACTGTTTTTT
CDR3: CASRRQGNEKLFF